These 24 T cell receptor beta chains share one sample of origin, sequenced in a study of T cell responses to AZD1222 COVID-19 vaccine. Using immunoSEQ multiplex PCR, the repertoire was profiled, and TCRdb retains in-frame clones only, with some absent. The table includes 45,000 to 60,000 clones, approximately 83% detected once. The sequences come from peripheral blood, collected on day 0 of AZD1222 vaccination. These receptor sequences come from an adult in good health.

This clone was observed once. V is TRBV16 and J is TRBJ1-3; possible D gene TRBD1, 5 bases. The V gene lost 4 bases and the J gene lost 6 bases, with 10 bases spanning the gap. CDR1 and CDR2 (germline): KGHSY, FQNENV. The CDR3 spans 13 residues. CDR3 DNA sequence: TGTGCCAGCAGCCCGACAGCGAAAAACACCATATATTTT. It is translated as CASSPTAKNTIYF.

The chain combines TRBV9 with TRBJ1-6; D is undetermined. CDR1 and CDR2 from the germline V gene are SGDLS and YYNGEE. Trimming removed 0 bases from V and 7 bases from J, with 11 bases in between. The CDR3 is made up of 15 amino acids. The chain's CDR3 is CASSVGSGMNSPLHF. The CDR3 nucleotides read TGTGCCAGCAGCGTAGGGTCCGGGATGAATTCACCCCTCCACTTT.

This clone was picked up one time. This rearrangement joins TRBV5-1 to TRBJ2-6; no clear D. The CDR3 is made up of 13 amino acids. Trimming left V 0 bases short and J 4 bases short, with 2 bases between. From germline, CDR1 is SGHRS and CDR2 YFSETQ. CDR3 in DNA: TGCGCCAGCAGCTTGGAAGGGGCCAACGTCCTGACTTTC. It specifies CASSLEGANVLTF.

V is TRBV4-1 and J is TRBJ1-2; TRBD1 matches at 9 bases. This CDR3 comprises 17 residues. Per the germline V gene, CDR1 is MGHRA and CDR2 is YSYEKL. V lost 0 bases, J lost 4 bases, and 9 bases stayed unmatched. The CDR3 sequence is CASSQDLGQGFAYGYTF. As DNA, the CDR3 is TGCGCCAGCAGCCAAGATCTCGGACAGGGGTTTGCCTATGGCTACACCTTC.

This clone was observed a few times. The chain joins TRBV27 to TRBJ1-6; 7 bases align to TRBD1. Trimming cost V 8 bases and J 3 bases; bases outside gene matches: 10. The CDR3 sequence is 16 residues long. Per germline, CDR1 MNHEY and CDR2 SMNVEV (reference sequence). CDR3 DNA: TGTGCCAGCCGACCGGGACAGAGATTCTATAATTCACCCCTCCACTTT. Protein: CASRPGQRFYNSPLHF.

CDR3 nucleotide sequence: TGTGCCAGTAGTTTCCAGGACAGTTACACCGGGGAGCTGTTTTTT. Its translation: CASSFQDSYTGELFF. The rearrangement links TRBV19 to TRBJ2-2; a weak D match, TRBD1 (6 bases). The V and J ends lost 5 bases and 3 bases respectively, with 13 bases between them. Germline assignment: CDR1 LNHDA and CDR2 SQIVND (reference sequence). This CDR3 is 15 amino acids long.

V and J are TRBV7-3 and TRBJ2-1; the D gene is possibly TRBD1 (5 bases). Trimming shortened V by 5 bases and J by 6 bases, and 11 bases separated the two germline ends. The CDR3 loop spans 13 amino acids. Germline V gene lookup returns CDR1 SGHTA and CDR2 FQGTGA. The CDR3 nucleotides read TGTGCCAGCAGCCCTGACAGCCTCAATGAGCAGTTCTTC. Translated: CASSPDSLNEQFF.

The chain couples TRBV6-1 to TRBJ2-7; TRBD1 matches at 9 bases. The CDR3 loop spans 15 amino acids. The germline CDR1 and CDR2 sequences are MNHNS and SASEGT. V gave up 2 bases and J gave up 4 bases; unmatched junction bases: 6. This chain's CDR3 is CASSEFPGTGYEQYF. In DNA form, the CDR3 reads TGTGCCAGCAGTGAATTCCCCGGGACAGGGTACGAGCAGTACTTC.

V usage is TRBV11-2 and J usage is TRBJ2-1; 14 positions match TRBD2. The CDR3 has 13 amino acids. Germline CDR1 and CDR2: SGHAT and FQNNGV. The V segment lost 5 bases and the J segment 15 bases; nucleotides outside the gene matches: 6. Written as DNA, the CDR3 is TGTGCCAGCAGCGCGGGACTAGCGGGAGAAAGGTTCTTC. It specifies CASSAGLAGERFF.

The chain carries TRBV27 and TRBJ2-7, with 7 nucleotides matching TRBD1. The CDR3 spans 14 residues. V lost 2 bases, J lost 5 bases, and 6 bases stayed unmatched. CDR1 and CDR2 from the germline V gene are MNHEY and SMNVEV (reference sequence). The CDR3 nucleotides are TGTGCCAGCAGTTTAGGGACAGCACCTAACGAGCAGTACTTC. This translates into CASSLGTAPNEQYF.

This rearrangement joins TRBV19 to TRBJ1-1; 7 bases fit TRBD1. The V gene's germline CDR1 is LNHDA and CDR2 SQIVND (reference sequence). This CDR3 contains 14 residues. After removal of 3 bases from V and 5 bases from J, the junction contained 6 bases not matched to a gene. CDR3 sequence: CASSIVTGRTEAFF. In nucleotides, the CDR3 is TGTGCCAGTAGTATCGTGACAGGGCGGACTGAAGCTTTCTTT.

The CDR3 sequence: CASTARKFGGYTF. CDR3 nucleotides: TGTGCCAGCACCGCTCGGAAATTCGGTGGCTACACCTTC. The chain couples TRBV28 to TRBJ1-2, with D hard to call. V lost 7 bases to trimming and J lost 7 bases, with 16 bases between them. From germline, CDR1 is MDHEN and CDR2 SYDVKM. The CDR3 length is 13 residues.

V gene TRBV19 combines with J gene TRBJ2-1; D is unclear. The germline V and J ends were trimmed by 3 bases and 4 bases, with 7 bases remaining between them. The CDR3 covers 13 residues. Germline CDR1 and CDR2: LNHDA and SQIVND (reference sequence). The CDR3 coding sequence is TGTGCCAGTAGTATCACGGCTTACAATGAGCAGTTCTTC. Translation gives CASSITAYNEQFF.

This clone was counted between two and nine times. Written as DNA, the CDR3 is TGTGCCAGCAGCCTTAGCGGGAACACCGGGGAGCTGTTTTTT. The encoded protein is CASSLSGNTGELFF. The chain is built from TRBV11-3 and TRBJ2-2; D perhaps matches TRBD2 (6 bases). The CDR3 is 14 amino acids. V lost 5 bases to trimming and J lost 1 base, with 8 bases between them. The V gene's germline CDR1 is SGHNT and CDR2 YENEEA.

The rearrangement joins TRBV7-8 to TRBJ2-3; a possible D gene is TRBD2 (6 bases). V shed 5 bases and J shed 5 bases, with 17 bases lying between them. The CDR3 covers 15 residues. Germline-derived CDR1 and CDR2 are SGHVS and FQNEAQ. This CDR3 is CASSLRDSTEDTQYF. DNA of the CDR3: TGTGCCAGCAGCCTCCGGGACTCCACCGAAGATACGCAGTATTTT.

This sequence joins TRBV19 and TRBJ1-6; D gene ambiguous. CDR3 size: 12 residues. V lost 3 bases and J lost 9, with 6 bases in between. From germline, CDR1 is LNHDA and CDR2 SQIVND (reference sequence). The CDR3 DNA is TGTGCCAGTAGTATTGCGGGTTCACCCCTCCACTTT. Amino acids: CASSIAGSPLHF.

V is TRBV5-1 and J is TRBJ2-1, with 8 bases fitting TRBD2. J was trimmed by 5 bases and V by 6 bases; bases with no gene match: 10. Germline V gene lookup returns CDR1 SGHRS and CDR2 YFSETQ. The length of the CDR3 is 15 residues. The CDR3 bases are TGCGCCAGCAACCCGTCCGGGAGGGGAGACAATGAGCAGTTCTTC. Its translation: CASNPSGRGDNEQFF.

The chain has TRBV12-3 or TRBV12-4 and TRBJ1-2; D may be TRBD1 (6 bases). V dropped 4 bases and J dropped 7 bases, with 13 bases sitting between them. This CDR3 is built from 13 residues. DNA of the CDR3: TGTGCCAGCAGTTCCACAGGGTCTGTTGGCTACACCTTC. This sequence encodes CASSSTGSVGYTF.

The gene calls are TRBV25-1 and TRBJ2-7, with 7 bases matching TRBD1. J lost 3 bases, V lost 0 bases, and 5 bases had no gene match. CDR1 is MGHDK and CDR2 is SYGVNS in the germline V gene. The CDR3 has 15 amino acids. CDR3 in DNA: TGTGCCAGCAGTGAATATGGGACAGCCATCTACGAGCAGTACTTC. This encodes CASSEYGTAIYEQYF.

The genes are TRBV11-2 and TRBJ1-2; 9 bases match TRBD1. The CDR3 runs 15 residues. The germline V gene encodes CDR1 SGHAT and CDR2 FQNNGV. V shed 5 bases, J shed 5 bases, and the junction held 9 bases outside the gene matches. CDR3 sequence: CASSPVDRGRYGYTF. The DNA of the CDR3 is TGTGCCAGCAGCCCGGTGGACAGGGGAAGGTATGGCTACACCTTC.

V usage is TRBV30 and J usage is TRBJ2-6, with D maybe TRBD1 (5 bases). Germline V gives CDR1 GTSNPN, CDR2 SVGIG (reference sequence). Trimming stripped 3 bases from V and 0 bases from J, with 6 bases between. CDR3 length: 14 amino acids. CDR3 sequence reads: CAWSQGSGANVLTF. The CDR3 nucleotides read TGTGCCTGGAGCCAGGGCTCTGGGGCCAACGTCCTGACTTTC.

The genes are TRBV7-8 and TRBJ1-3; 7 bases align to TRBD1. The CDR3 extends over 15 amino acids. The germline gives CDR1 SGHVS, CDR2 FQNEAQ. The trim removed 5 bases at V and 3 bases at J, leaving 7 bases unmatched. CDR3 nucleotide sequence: TGTGCCAGCAGCCAGACAGGGTGGGTTGGAAACACCATATATTTT. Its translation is CASSQTGWVGNTIYF.

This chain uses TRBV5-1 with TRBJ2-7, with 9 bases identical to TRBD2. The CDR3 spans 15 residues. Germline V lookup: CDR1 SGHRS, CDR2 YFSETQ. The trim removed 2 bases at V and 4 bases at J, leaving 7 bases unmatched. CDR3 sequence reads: CASSFLAGKEYEQYF. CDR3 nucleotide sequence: TGCGCCAGCAGCTTCCTAGCGGGAAAGGAGTACGAGCAGTACTTC.

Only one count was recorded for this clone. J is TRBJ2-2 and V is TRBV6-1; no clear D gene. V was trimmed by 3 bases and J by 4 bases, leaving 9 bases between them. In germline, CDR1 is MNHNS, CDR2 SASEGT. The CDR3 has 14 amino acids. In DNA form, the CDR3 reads TGTGCCAGCAGTGAGGGGTTTCGCACCGGGGAGCTGTTTTTT. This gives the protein CASSEGFRTGELFF.